The source of this T cell receptor (beta chain) is a study of CD8+ T cells in alopecia areata. The study's findings and limits: Patients displayed less clarity in TCR sharing than mice, a finding possibly related to HLA. Scalp lesions, especially in alopecia totalis/universalis, had higher clonality than normal scalp. Resident alphabeta T cells of normal skin are also sequenced in scalp samples.

Sequencing relied on a cDNA template that was reverse transcribed from extracted RNA. This table comes from immunoSEQ multiplex PCR, and its TCRdb copy is limited to in-frame clones, with some not included. The sample yields about 180,000 clones, 59% seen once. Sorted populations comprised CD4+ and CD8+ T cells obtained from PBMCs. In the case of this clone: Its antigen is undetermined.

The input for sequencing was CD4+ T cells sorted from blood, taken at week 0. This TCR came from a human donor with alopecia areata.

The DNA of the CDR3 is TGTGCCAGCAGCCCCGGGACAGGGAGGTTTCCCGAAGCTTTCTTT. This encodes CASSPGTGRFPEAFF. This chain links TRBV27 with TRBJ1-1; 9 bases fit TRBD1. There are 15 residues in the CDR3. CDR1 and CDR2 from the germline V gene are MNHEY and SMNVEV (reference sequence). V lost 6 bases, J lost 8 bases, and 13 bases stayed unmatched.